This entry is about one T cell receptor beta chain. Here immunoSEQ multiplex PCR was the method, and the copy in TCRdb shows in-frame clones only, minus some. Among approximately 180,000 clones listed, roughly 83% were seen once. This sample is part of a study of blood T cell repertoires in COVID-19. Study overall: COVID-19 samples from acute and convalescent phases originated in the United States, Italy and Spain. Nucleic acid was either cDNA or gDNA, and it came from T cells, B-cell-depleted T cells, or PBMCs.

Sample: peripheral blood. The origin of this receptor is a woman between 40 and 50 years old with COVID-19, enrolled during active disease.

CDR3 loop: CASSLGLGLSQETQYF. In DNA, the CDR3 is TGTGCCAGCAGCTTAGGTTTGGGGCTATCCCAAGAGACCCAGTACTTC. The gene calls are TRBV11-2 and TRBJ2-5, with a tentative D call TRBD1 (5 bases). The CDR3 sequence is 16 residues long. Germline assignment: CDR1 SGHAT and CDR2 FQNNGV. The ends were cut back, 1 base at V and 1 base at J, with 13 bases in the middle. Full variable domain (rest looked up from reference TRBV11-2 and TRBJ2-5): EAGVAQSPRYKIIEKRQSVAFWCNPISGHATLYWYQQILGQGPKLLIQFQNNGVVDDSQLPKDRFSAERLKGVDSTLKIQPAKLEDSAVYLCASSLGLGLSQETQYFGPGTRLLVL.